This TCR beta chain was identified in a study of T cells in localized non-small cell lung cancer (dated by TCRdb to the early 2020s). The study in broad terms: The study examined T cell repertoires in approximately 240 patients with early-stage NSCLC and compared tumors with uninvolved tumor-adjacent lungs. The cohort was made up of a few hundred treatment-naive NSCLC patients whose localized lung tumors had been resected. The mean age of the NSCLC patients was about 67 years, with 120 to 150 men and about a hundred women.

The immunoSEQ Assay was used to sequence TCR beta CDR3 regions from DNA. The study's processing was this. To compute T cell density, TCR beta template counts were normalized to usable DNA, which was estimated by amplifying housekeeping genes. Using the preseqR package, richness was estimated by extrapolating to 120,000 templates for tissue samples and 400,000 templates for PBMC samples. Clonality was taken to be one minus Pielou's evenness. Tissue-enriched TCRs were identified through differential abundance testing performed on productive amino-acid clonotypes, with a minimum total count of 5 and an alpha of 0.1. Repertoire overlap between compartments was quantified with the Jaccard Index and Morisita Overlap Index. GLIPH grouped TCR beta CDR3s together with public tetramer-defined viral CDR3s, and a viral motif had to include at least three viral sequences and also show V-gene enrichment. As stored in TCRdb, this immuneACCESS dataset retains in-frame rearrangements with V and J assigned. A fraction of the clones does not appear; measured against another copy, unresolved V genes explain less than half of the discrepancy, and the remainder lacks a known reason. That table furnishes V, J and clone size, whereas the DNA furnished D and trimming. The sample profile shows about 48,000 clones; 70% to 85% of them were found once. Jointly, the top ten make up 17% of the sample.

According to the germline V gene, CDR1 reads MNHNS and CDR2 reads SASEGT. V and J are truncated by 10 bases and 2 bases respectively, leaving an intervening sequence of 9 bases. From its cysteine to its phenylalanine, the CDR3 spans 11 amino acids. The only DNA kept is the CDR3, 33 bases in frame from the first base. Findings and caveats that apply to the study as a whole: Because multi-region tumor sequencing was not done, intratumor heterogeneity could not be ruled out. A median of roughly 60 of the top 100 tumor clones were detected in paired uninvolved adjacent lung, and around 30 of these tumor clones were also found among the top 100 clones of the paired uninvolved adjacent lung. Because of the exploratory design, TCR variables were selected using unadjusted p-values without false-discovery rate correction. Uninvolved tumor-adjacent lung showed the highest T cell clonality, higher than tumor, which suggests more focused antigenic responses in the uninvolved tumor-adjacent lung. Higher T cell density in blood was associated with longer overall survival, whereas higher clonality in adjacent lung was associated with shorter survival.

On this clone: What antigen it recognizes has not been identified. The record has no base qualities; no much larger clone is one base away.

At diagnosis, tumor, uninvolved tumor-adjacent lung and peripheral blood were collected and then preserved as a mix of FFPE and fresh-frozen material. For TCR repertoire profiling, blood samples were analyzed in the form of peripheral blood mononuclear cells. The chain uses TRBV6-1 and TRBJ2-7; the D gene is unclear. Source: peripheral blood, taken before any cancer treatment. This receptor was taken from a man aged 40 to 70 with stage I squamous cell lung carcinoma. The encoded CDR3 is CATHIAYEQYF. In nucleotide form, the sequence is TGTGCCACCCACATCGCCTACGAGCAGTACTTC.